The 32 T cell receptor beta chains presented below share a single source sample, sequenced in a study of blood T cell repertoires in COVID-19. Some clones are missing from TCRdb's copy, which holds only in-frame ones; the method was immunoSEQ multiplex PCR. This table has around 86,000 clones, around 87% appearing once. The material sequenced was peripheral blood. Source of these receptors: a woman over 75 with acute or convalescent COVID-19.

The chain joins TRBV5-4 to TRBJ2-7; D remains ambiguous. CDR1 is SGHNT and CDR2 is YYREEE in the germline V gene (reference sequence). V was cut by 7 bases and J by 2 bases, with 16 bases left in between. The CDR3 consists of 14 residues. The CDR3 sequence: CASSAHGRTYEQYF. As DNA, the CDR3 is TGTGCCAGCTCCGCCCATGGCAGAACCTACGAGCAGTACTTC.

The rearrangement uses TRBV30 and TRBJ1-6; D might be TRBD1 (6 bases). V lost 4 bases, J lost 4 bases, and 14 bases lay in between. Per germline, CDR1 GTSNPN and CDR2 SVGIG (reference sequence). CDR3 length: 15 residues. The CDR3 region has the DNA TGTGCCTGGACTAGAGGGGGGGGATATAATTCACCCCTCCACTTT. It codes for CAWTRGGGYNSPLHF.

This clone has a handful of counts. This chain links TRBV7-9 with TRBJ2-1; 9 nucleotides line up with TRBD2. The junction had 9 bases not matched to a gene; V was cut back by 5 bases and J by 7 bases. CDR1 and CDR2 from the germline V gene are SEHNR and FQNEAQ (reference sequence). The CDR3 extends over 15 amino acids. The CDR3 protein is CASSLRGGRENEQFF. Written as DNA, the CDR3 is TGTGCCAGCAGCCTACGGGGCGGGAGGGAAAATGAGCAGTTCTTC.

This clone appeared a few times. V gene TRBV9 combines with J gene TRBJ2-7; TRBD2 agrees at 16 bases. The V and J ends lost 2 bases and 7 bases, in that order; junction bases with no gene match: 9. The germline CDR1 and CDR2 sequences are SGDLS and YYNGEE. CDR3 size: 17 residues. This chain's CDR3 is CASSVTGTSGGAGEQYF. CDR3 bases: TGTGCCAGCAGCGTGACCGGGACTAGCGGGGGGGCCGGAGAGCAGTACTTC. Drawing the rest from reference TRBV9 and TRBJ2-7, the complete variable domain is DSGVTQTPKHLITATGQRVTLRCSPRSGDLSVYWYQQSLDQGLQFLIQYYNGEERAKGNILERFSAQQFPDLHSELNLSSLELGDSALYFCASSVTGTSGGAGEQYFGPGTRLTVT.

This clone was seen only once. The chain couples TRBV7-9 to TRBJ1-5, with TRBD1 matching over 7 bases. With 5 bases clipped from V and 4 bases from J, the junction kept 8 bases outside the gene matches. The germline V gene has CDR1 SEHNR and CDR2 FQNEAQ (reference sequence). The length of the CDR3 is 15 residues. The DNA for the CDR3 is TGTGCCAGCAGCCCTGGGGACAGTAGTAATCAGCCCCAGCATTTT. This translates into CASSPGDSSNQPQHF. The full variable domain, its missing parts supplied by reference TRBV7-9 and TRBJ1-5, is DTGVSQNPRHKITKRGQNVTFRCDPISEHNRLYWYRQTLGQGPEFLTYFQNEAQLEKSRLLSDRFSAERPKGSFSTLEIQRTEQGDSAMYLCASSPGDSSNQPQHFGDGTRLSIL.

This clone is a singleton in its sample. CDR3 sequence: CASSPKAASYNSPLHF. CDR3 sequence (DNA): TGTGCCAGCAGCCCCAAGGCGGCCTCCTATAATTCACCCCTCCACTTT. V gene TRBV7-2 combines with J gene TRBJ1-6, with unresolved D. Trimming took off 5 bases at V and 0 bases at J, with 11 bases between the two ends. This CDR3 has 16 amino acids. Looked up from germline, CDR1 is SGHTA and CDR2 is FQGNSA.

The chain employs TRBV7-8 and TRBJ1-1; 7 nucleotides align to TRBD1. The CDR3 totals 14 residues. J was trimmed by 8 bases and V by 4 bases; bases with no gene match: 10. Looked up from germline, CDR1 is SGHVS and CDR2 is FQNEAQ. CDR3 bases: TGTGCCAGCAGCTCCATGAAGACAGGGACCGAAGCTTTCTTT. Its translation is CASSSMKTGTEAFF.

This chain connects TRBV7-2 to TRBJ2-5; 10 bases align to TRBD2. The germline CDR1 and CDR2 sequences are SGHTA and FQGNSA. The V and J ends lost 4 bases and 5 bases, in that order; junction bases with no gene match: 16. CDR3 size: 18 residues. CDR3 loop: CASSSAITSGAVGETQYF. The CDR3 nucleotides read TGTGCCAGCAGCTCAGCAATAACTAGCGGGGCGGTAGGGGAGACCCAGTACTTC.

The V and J genes are TRBV12-5 and TRBJ2-5; D remains unclear. Germline CDR1 and CDR2: LGHNT and FRNRAP. The CDR3 sequence is 13 residues long. Between the trimmed V and J ends, which lost 6 bases and 7 bases, there was a span of 15 bases. The CDR3 DNA is TGTGCTAGTGGCCGTGATTTAAGAGCGACCCAGTACTTC. Amino acids: CASGRDLRATQYF.

The rearrangement links TRBV4-1 to TRBJ2-2; TRBD2 might be the D (5 bases). The CDR3 consists of 14 residues. The ends were cut back, 2 bases at V and 6 bases at J, with 10 bases in the middle. Germline V lookup: CDR1 MGHRA, CDR2 YSYEKL. Here the CDR3 reads CASSQRTRAGELFF. The CDR3 coding sequence is TGCGCCAGCAGCCAACGCACTAGGGCCGGGGAGCTGTTTTTT.

This rearrangement joins TRBV19 to TRBJ1-5; TRBD1 matches 7 bases. Trimming took 4 bases from V and 9 from J; bases not matched to a gene: 12. Germline V gene data show CDR1 as LNHDA and CDR2 as SQIVND (reference sequence). The CDR3 contains 15 residues. The CDR3: CASSTGTALGGPQHF. In DNA, the CDR3 is TGTGCCAGTAGTACCGGGACAGCCCTGGGGGGGCCCCAGCATTTT.

The chain uses TRBV5-4 and TRBJ1-2; TRBD1 matches at 10 bases. The J segment lost 6 bases and the V segment lost 4 bases, leaving 12 bases of the junction unmatched. The CDR3 sequence is 16 residues long. Germline-derived CDR1 and CDR2 are SGHNT and YYREEE (reference sequence). Here the CDR3 reads CASSQPGQGVRDGYTF. The CDR3 coding sequence is TGTGCCAGCAGCCAGCCTGGACAGGGGGTTAGGGATGGCTACACCTTC.

V is TRBV11-3 and J is TRBJ2-1; D is ambiguous. V was shortened by 11 bases and J by 0 bases, with 11 bases between the two germline ends. The CDR3 is made up of 13 amino acids. Looked up from germline, CDR1 is SGHNT and CDR2 is YENEEA. CDR3 sequence: CADPVSSYNEQFF. For the CDR3, the DNA is TGTGCCGATCCGGTTAGCTCCTACAATGAGCAGTTCTTC.

The V call is TRBV5-6, the J call TRBJ1-2; TRBD1 matches 8 bases. This CDR3 has 14 amino acids. CDR1 and CDR2 (germline): SGHDT, YYEEEE. V shed 1 base and J 6 bases; nucleotides not matched to a gene: 5. CDR3 loop: CASSLPTGADGYTF. CDR3 DNA sequence: TGTGCCAGCAGCTTGCCGACAGGGGCTGATGGCTACACCTTC.

This clone was found once. This chain connects TRBV9 to TRBJ1-1; D gene ambiguous. Germline V lookup: CDR1 SGDLS, CDR2 YYNGEE. The CDR3 sequence is 14 residues long. The germline V and J ends were trimmed by 7 bases and 4 bases, with 17 bases remaining between them. CDR3 residues: CASGVGLLTTEAFF. The CDR3, as DNA: TGTGCCAGCGGGGTAGGACTCCTTACCACTGAAGCTTTCTTT.

The chain recombines TRBV12-3 or TRBV12-4 with TRBJ1-5; D might be TRBD1 (6 bases). There are 12 residues in the CDR3. Trimming cost V 9 bases and J 7 bases, with 13 bases left between them. The CDR3 DNA is TGTGCCAGTAAACAGGGAAAACAGCCCCAGCATTTT. This encodes CASKQGKQPQHF.

This chain connects TRBV5-4 to TRBJ2-3, with D maybe TRBD2 (5 bases). Trimming pared 4 bases from V and 2 bases from J, leaving 11 bases between. CDR3 length: 14 amino acids. The germline gives CDR1 SGHNT, CDR2 YYREEE (reference sequence). The CDR3 sequence: CASSPGLHTDTQYF. The CDR3, as DNA: TGTGCCAGCAGCCCCGGACTTCACACAGATACGCAGTATTTT.

This clone was found once. This chain joins TRBV20-1 and TRBJ2-1, with 7 positions matching TRBD2. The CDR3 spans 14 residues. V shed 3 bases and J 4 bases; nucleotides not matched to a gene: 6. CDR1 DFQATT and CDR2 SNEGSKA come from the germline V gene (reference sequence). The CDR3: CSASGWEGYNEQFF. In nucleotides, the CDR3 is TGCAGTGCTAGTGGGTGGGAGGGTTACAATGAGCAGTTCTTC.

In this sample, this clone turned up once. CDR3 amino acids: CASSILGGQRPYQPQHF. The CDR3 coding sequence is TGTGCCAGTAGTATATTGGGAGGACAACGACCTTATCAGCCCCAGCATTTT. The J gene is TRBJ1-5, the V gene TRBV19; D perhaps matches TRBD1 (5 bases). The germline V gene encodes CDR1 LNHDA and CDR2 SQIVND (reference sequence). The germline V and J ends were trimmed by 2 bases and 5 bases, with 19 bases remaining between them. This CDR3 has 17 amino acids.

The chain carries TRBV6-5 and TRBJ2-5; D not certain. Germline CDR1 MNHEY, CDR2 SVGAGI. CDR3 length: 13 residues. The ends were cut back, 4 bases at V and 2 bases at J, with 8 bases in the middle. The CDR3 bases are TGTGCCAGCAGTTCCCCCATTCAAGAGACCCAGTACTTC. Translation gives CASSSPIQETQYF.

This rearrangement joins TRBV19 to TRBJ2-2; the D gene is possibly TRBD1 (5 bases). CDR1 and CDR2 from the germline V gene are LNHDA and SQIVND (reference sequence). Trimming pared 4 bases from V and 5 bases from J, leaving 11 bases between. This CDR3 contains 14 residues. The CDR3 reads CASSTSTGTGELFF. The CDR3 region has the DNA TGTGCCAGTAGTACGTCCACAGGTACCGGGGAGCTGTTTTTT.

The chain uses TRBV6-6 and TRBJ1-2, with TRBD1 matching 7 bases. Trimming cost V 6 bases and J 6 bases; bases outside gene matches: 13. The CDR3 extends over 15 amino acids. The germline CDR1 and CDR2 sequences are MNHNY and SVGAGI (reference sequence). The CDR3 protein is CASRGGRGTADGYTF. DNA of the CDR3: TGTGCCAGCAGGGGAGGACGCGGGACAGCGGATGGCTACACCTTC.

This chain joins TRBV2 and TRBJ2-1; 9 positions agree with TRBD1. After removal of 8 bases from V and 5 bases from J, the junction contained 7 bases not matched to a gene. This CDR3 spans 14 amino acids. Germline assignment: CDR1 SNHLY and CDR2 FYNNEI. DNA of the CDR3: TGTGCCAGCTCCTCGGACAGGGGACACAATGAGCAGTTCTTC. Its translation: CASSSDRGHNEQFF. The variable domain in full, completed from reference TRBV2 and TRBJ2-1, reads EPEVTQTPSHQVTQMGQEVILRCVPISNHLYFYWYRQILGQKVEFLVSFYNNEISEKSEIFDDQFSVERPDGSNFTLKIRSTKLEDSAMYFCASSSDRGHNEQFFGPGTRLTVL.

This chain links TRBV5-8 with TRBJ2-1, with TRBD2 identical over 14 bases. CDR1 and CDR2 from the germline V gene are SGHTS and YDEGEE. This CDR3 contains 19 residues. Trimming removed 1 base from V and 2 bases from J; junction bases left unmatched: 8. This CDR3 reads CASSLFGTSGRGAYNEQFF. CDR3 coding DNA: TGTGCCAGCAGCTTGTTCGGGACTAGCGGGAGAGGAGCCTACAATGAGCAGTTCTTC.

The V and J genes are TRBV7-9 and TRBJ1-1, with a possible D match to TRBD1 (5 bases). V was pared by 2 bases and J by 3 bases, with 13 bases between. CDR1 and CDR2 from the germline V gene are SEHNR and FQNEAQ (reference sequence). The CDR3 sequence is 15 residues long. The CDR3 protein is CASSLLGRGDTEAFF. The CDR3 DNA is TGTGCCAGCAGCTTACTGGGCCGGGGGGACACTGAAGCTTTCTTT.

This clone has a single count. The chain couples TRBV5-1 to TRBJ2-2, with 11 bases matching TRBD2. Per germline, CDR1 SGHRS and CDR2 YFSETQ. The CDR3 length is 18 residues. Losses at the gene ends were 2 bases for V and 7 bases for J; bases not matched to a gene: 13. CDR3 in amino acids: CASSLSPLAGGNGGELFF. As DNA, the CDR3 is TGCGCCAGCAGCTTATCCCCCCTAGCGGGAGGCAACGGCGGGGAGCTGTTTTTT.

The chain recombines TRBV4-3 with TRBJ2-7; 8 nucleotides match TRBD1. The CDR3 runs to 15 residues. In germline, CDR1 is LGHNA, CDR2 YSLEER. The V segment lost 3 bases and the J segment 0 bases; nucleotides outside the gene matches: 4. As DNA, the CDR3 is TGCGCCAGCAGCCATAGCACAGGGGGCTCCTACGAGCAGTACTTC. It specifies CASSHSTGGSYEQYF.

This clone was counted a single time. This chain uses TRBV7-9 with TRBJ2-5; the D is unclear. The length of the CDR3 is 12 residues. CDR1 and CDR2 from the germline V gene are SEHNR and FQNEAQ (reference sequence). V shed 5 bases and J shed 2 bases, with 6 bases lying between them. The CDR3 nucleotides read TGTGCCAGCAGCCCACTTCAAGAGACCCAGTACTTC. It is translated as CASSPLQETQYF.

The chain couples TRBV5-6 to TRBJ1-4; TRBD1 is a possible D gene (6 bases). Per germline, CDR1 SGHDT and CDR2 YYEEEE. Trimming stripped 3 bases from V and 4 bases from J, with 10 bases between. The CDR3 totals 14 residues. The CDR3 DNA reads TGTGCCAGCAGCTCCAGGGGTTTTAATGAAAAACTGTTTTTT. This gives the protein CASSSRGFNEKLFF.

The rearrangement joins TRBV4-3 to TRBJ2-1; the match to TRBD1 covers 8 bases. The length of the CDR3 is 16 residues. Germline CDR1 LGHNA, CDR2 YSLEER. V shed 0 bases, J shed 6 bases, and the junction held 7 bases outside the gene matches. The DNA for the CDR3 is TGCGCCAGCAGCCAAGATAGGGGGACAGGTCGCAATGAGCAGTTCTTC. This translates into CASSQDRGTGRNEQFF.

The rearrangement links TRBV6-5 to TRBJ1-2; D remains ambiguous. The length of the CDR3 is 14 residues. Deletions cut 7 bases from V and 2 bases from J, with 14 bases between. Germline V gene lookup returns CDR1 MNHEY and CDR2 SVGAGI. The CDR3 is CASTLPGGNYGYTF. The DNA of the CDR3 is TGTGCCAGCACCCTACCGGGAGGAAACTATGGCTACACCTTC.

This rearrangement joins TRBV4-1 to TRBJ1-3; D perhaps matches TRBD1 (5 bases). V was clipped by 4 bases and J by 4 bases, with 17 bases between them. Germline V gene sequence: CDR1 MGHRA, CDR2 YSYEKL. The CDR3 is 16 residues long. The CDR3 here is CASSPWGLGSGNTIYF. The DNA of the CDR3 is TGCGCCAGCAGCCCCTGGGGCCTAGGGTCCGGAAACACCATATATTTT.